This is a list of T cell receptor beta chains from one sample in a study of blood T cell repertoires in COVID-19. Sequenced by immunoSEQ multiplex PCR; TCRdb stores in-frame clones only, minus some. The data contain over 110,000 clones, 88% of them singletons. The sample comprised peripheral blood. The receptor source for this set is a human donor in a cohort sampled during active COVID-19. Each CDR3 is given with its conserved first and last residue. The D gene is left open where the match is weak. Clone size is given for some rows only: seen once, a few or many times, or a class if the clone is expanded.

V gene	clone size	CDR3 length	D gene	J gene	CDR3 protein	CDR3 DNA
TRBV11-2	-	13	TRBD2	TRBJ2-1	CASRLAGDNEQFF	TGTGCCAGCAGACTAGCGGGGGACAATGAGCAGTTCTTC
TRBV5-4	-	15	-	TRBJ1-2	CASSSIQGEEGGYTF	TGTGCCAGCAGCTCGATACAGGGCGAAGAGGGGGGCTACACCTTC
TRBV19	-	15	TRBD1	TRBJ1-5	CASSTGTGESQPQHF	TGTGCCAGTAGTACCGGGACAGGGGAGAGTCAGCCCCAGCATTTT
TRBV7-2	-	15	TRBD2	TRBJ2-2	CASSSWRGVGGELFF	TGTGCCAGCAGCTCTTGGCGGGGGGTAGGCGGGGAGCTGTTTTTT
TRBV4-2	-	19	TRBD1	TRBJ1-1	CASSQESGQGTLSNTEAFF	TGTGCCAGCAGCCAAGAATCGGGACAGGGAACACTTTCGAACACTGAAGCTTTCTTT
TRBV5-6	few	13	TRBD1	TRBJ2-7	CASTVDRAYEQYF	TGTGCCAGCACCGTAGACAGGGCCTACGAGCAGTACTTC
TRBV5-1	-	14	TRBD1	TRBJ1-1	CASSLAGQGTEAFF	TGCGCCAGCAGCTTGGCAGGACAGGGGACTGAAGCTTTCTTT
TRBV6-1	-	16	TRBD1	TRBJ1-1	CASREIFDRVDTEAFF	TGTGCCAGCAGAGAAATCTTTGACAGGGTAGACACTGAAGCTTTCTTT
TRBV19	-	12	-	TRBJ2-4	CASSITKNIQYF	TGTGCCAGTAGTATCACCAAAAACATTCAGTACTTC
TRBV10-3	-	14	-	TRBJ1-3	CAISESRQGYTIYF	TGTGCCATCAGTGAGTCGAGGCAGGGCTACACCATATATTTT
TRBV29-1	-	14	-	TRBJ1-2	CSASSTGRNYGYTF	TGCAGCGCGTCTTCGACAGGCCGTAACTATGGCTACACCTTC
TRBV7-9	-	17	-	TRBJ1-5	CASSLELVSGRDQPQHF	TGTGCCAGCAGCTTAGAGTTGGTCAGCGGTCGCGATCAGCCCCAGCATTTT
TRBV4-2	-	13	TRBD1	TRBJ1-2	CASSLQGAPGYTF	TGTGCCAGCAGCCTACAGGGGGCGCCGGGCTACACCTTC
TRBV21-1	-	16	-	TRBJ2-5	CASSARLKRFQETQYF	TGTGCCAGCAGCGCCAGACTTAAGCGGTTCCAAGAGACCCAGTACTTC
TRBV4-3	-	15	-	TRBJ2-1	CASSQDGGPYNEQFF	TGCGCCAGCAGCCAAGACGGGGGGCCCTACAATGAGCAGTTCTTC
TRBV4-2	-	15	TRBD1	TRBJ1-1	CASSQADREGTEAFF	TGTGCCAGCAGCCAGGCGGACAGGGAGGGTACTGAAGCTTTCTTT
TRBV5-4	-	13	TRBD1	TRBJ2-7	CASTMDRSYEQYF	TGTGCCAGCACCATGGACAGGTCCTACGAGCAGTACTTC
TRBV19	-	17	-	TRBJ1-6	CASRDAGRGSYNSPLHF	TGTGCCAGTAGGGACGCCGGGAGGGGGTCCTATAATTCACCCCTCCACTTT
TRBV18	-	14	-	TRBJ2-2	CASSSSLNTGELFF	TGTGCCAGCTCGAGTTCGCTAAACACCGGGGAGCTGTTTTTT
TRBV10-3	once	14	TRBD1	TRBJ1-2	CATERLQGVGGYTF	TGTGCCACAGAAAGATTGCAGGGGGTCGGCGGCTACACCTTC
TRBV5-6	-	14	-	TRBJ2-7	CASSLGTNYYEQYF	TGTGCCAGCAGCTTGGGGACTAACTACTACGAGCAGTACTTC
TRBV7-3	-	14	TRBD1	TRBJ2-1	CASSPGQGGNEQFF	TGTGCCAGCAGTCCGGGACAGGGGGGCAATGAGCAGTTCTTC
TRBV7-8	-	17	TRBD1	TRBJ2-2	CASSSSTGGGSTGELFF	TGTGCCAGCAGCTCCTCTACAGGGGGCGGTAGCACCGGGGAGCTGTTTTTT
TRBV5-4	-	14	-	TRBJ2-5	CASSLGRNQETQYF	TGTGCCAGCAGCTTGGGGAGGAACCAAGAGACCCAGTACTTC
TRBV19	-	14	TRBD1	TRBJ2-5	CASSRAGGQETQYF	TGTGCCAGTAGTAGGGCAGGGGGACAAGAGACCCAGTACTTC
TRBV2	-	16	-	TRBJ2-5	CASSAMRGPYQETQYF	TGTGCCAGCAGTGCCATGCGGGGCCCCTACCAAGAGACCCAGTACTTC
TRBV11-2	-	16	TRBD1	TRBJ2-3	CASSPPGAGGADTQYF	TGTGCCAGCAGCCCACCCGGGGCAGGGGGCGCAGATACGCAGTATTTT
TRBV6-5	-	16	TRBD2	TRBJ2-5	CASSYSARGAGETQYF	TGTGCCAGCAGTTACTCGGCGCGGGGGGCGGGGGAGACCCAGTACTTC
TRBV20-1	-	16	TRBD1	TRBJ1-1	CSASSRGHGMNTEAFF	TGCAGTGCTAGTAGCAGGGGGCATGGTATGAACACTGAAGCTTTCTTT
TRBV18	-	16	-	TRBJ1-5	CASSLYGQTINQPQHF	TGTGCCAGCTCACTCTATGGACAGACTATCAATCAGCCCCAGCATTTT
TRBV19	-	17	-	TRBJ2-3	CASKPRTASSSTDTQYF	TGTGCCAGTAAACCTCGGACAGCGTCATCTAGCACAGATACGCAGTATTTT
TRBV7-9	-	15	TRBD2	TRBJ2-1	CASSPRGGSYNEQFF	TGTGCCAGCAGCCCCCGGGGGGGCTCCTACAATGAGCAGTTCTTC
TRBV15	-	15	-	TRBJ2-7	CATSDGGRSSYEQYF	TGTGCCACTTCCGATGGGGGCAGGAGCTCCTACGAGCAGTACTTC
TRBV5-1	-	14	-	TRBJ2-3	CASSRGDLSDTQYF	TGCGCCAGCAGCAGAGGCGATCTATCGGATACGCAGTATTTT
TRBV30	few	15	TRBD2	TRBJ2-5	CAWSVTRGEGETQYF	TGTGCCTGGAGTGTAACGCGGGGGGAGGGTGAGACCCAGTACTTC
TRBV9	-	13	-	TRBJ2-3	CASLGQGTDTQYF	TGTGCCAGCCTCGGGCAGGGAACAGATACGCAGTATTTT
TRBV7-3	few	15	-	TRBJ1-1	CASSLMAELNTEAFF	TGTGCCAGCAGCTTAATGGCGGAGTTGAACACTGAAGCTTTCTTT
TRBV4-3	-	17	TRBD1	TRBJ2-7	CASSQLWDRGSSYEQYF	TGCGCCAGCAGCCAATTATGGGACAGGGGCTCTTCCTACGAGCAGTACTTC
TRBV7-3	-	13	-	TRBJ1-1	CASSKAGYSEAFF	TGTGCCAGCAGCAAAGCAGGGTACTCTGAAGCTTTCTTT
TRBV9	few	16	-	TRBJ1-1	CASSVGVNRGNTEAFF	TGTGCCAGCAGCGTAGGGGTGAATAGAGGGAACACTGAAGCTTTCTTT
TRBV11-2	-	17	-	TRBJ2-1	CASSLDLTGSSYNEQFF	TGTGCCAGCAGCTTAGATCTTACGGGGAGCTCCTACAATGAGCAGTTCTTC
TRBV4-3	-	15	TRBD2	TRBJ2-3	CASSQELGGADTQYF	TGCGCCAGCAGCCAAGAACTCGGGGGGGCAGATACGCAGTATTTT